This entry concerns a single T cell receptor (beta chain). Its cognate antigen is unknown. This table comes from immunoSEQ multiplex PCR, and its TCRdb copy is limited to in-frame clones, with some not included. The repertoire consists of about 96,000 clones, with approximately 94% occurring once and the leading ten covering less than 2%. Time point in this sample: cycle 4 day 1 (C4D1), after more than five weeks of nivolumab. Relapse after autologous stem cell transplantation occurred in every patient, and brentuximab vedotin exposure varied. The sample is drawn from a study of PD-1 blockade in classical Hodgkin lymphoma. The V and J ends lost 6 bases and 2 bases, in that order; junction bases with no gene match: 11. CDR3 length: 16 residues. The germline V gene encodes CDR1 LNHDA and CDR2 SQIVND (reference sequence). General study findings and limits: Repertoire differences lack defined causes, possibly disease activity or prior therapy. Researchers reported that CD4+ TCR diversity, though not CD8+, rose significantly by C4D1.

This sequence joins TRBV19 and TRBJ2-5; TRBD2 aligns across 8 bases. Sequencing was performed on peripheral blood mononuclear cells (PBMCs), taken before the fourth cycle of nivolumab. This receptor was identified in a human donor with classical Hodgkin lymphoma. CDR3 amino acids: CASSGLAGWIQETQYF. The CDR3 nucleotides are TGTGCCAGTAGCGGATTAGCGGGATGGATACAAGAGACCCAGTACTTC.